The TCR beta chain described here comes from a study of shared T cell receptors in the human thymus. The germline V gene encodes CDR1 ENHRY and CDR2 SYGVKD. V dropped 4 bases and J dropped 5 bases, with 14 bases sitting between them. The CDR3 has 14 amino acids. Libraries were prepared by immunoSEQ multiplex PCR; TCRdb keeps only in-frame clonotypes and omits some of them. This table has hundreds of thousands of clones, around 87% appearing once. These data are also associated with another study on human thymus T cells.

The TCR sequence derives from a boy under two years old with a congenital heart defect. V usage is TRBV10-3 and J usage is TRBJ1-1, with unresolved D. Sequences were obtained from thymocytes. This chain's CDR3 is CAISVTPFLTEAFF. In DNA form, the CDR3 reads TGTGCCATCAGTGTAACACCCTTCTTGACTGAAGCTTTCTTT.